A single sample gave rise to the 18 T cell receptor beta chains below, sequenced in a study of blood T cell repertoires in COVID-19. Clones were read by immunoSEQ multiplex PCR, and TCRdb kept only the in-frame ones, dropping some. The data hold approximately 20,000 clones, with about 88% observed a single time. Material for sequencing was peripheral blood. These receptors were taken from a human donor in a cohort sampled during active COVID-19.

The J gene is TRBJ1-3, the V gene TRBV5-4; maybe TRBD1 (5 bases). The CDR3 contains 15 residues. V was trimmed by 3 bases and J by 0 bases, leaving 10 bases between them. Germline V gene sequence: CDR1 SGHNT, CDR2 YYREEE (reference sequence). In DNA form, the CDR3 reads TGTGCCAGCAGCTCCAGACAGAACTCTGGAAACACCATATATTTT. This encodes CASSSRQNSGNTIYF.

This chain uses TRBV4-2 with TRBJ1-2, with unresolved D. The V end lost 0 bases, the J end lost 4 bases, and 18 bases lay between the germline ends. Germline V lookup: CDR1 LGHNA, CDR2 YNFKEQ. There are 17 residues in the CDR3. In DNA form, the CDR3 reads TGTGCCAGCAGCCAAGATAAATCATGGGAGCAGTTCTATGGCTACACCTTC. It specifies CASSQDKSWEQFYGYTF.

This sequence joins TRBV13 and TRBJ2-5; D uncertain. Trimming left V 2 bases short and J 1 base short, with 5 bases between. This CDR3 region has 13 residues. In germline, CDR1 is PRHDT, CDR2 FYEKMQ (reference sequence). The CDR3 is CASSLTVQETQYF. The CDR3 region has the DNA TGTGCCAGCAGCTTAACAGTCCAAGAGACCCAGTACTTC.

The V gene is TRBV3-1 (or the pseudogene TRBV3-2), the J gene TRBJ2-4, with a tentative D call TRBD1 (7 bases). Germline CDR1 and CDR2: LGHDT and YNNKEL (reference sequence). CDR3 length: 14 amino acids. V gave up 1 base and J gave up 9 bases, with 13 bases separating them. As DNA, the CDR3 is TGTGCCAGCAGCCAAGGACAGGGAGGAATCATTCAGTACTTC. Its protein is CASSQGQGGIIQYF.

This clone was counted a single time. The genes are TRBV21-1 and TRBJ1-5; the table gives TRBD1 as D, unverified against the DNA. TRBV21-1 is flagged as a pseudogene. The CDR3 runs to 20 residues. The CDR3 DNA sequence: TGTGCCAGCAGCAAAGACAGGGGACCATTGAAATCCTATAGCAATCAGCCCCAGCATTTT. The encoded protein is CASSKDRGPLKSYSNQPQHF.

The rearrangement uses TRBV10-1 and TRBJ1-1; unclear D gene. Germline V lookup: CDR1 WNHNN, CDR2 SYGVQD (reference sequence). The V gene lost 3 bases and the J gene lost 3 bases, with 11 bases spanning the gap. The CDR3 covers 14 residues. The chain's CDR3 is CASSEATIDTEAFF. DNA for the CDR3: TGCGCCAGCAGTGAAGCGACCATAGACACTGAAGCTTTCTTT.

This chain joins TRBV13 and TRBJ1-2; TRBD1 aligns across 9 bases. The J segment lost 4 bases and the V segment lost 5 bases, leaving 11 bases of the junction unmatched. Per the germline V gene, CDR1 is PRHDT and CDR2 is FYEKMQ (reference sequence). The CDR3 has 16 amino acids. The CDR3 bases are TGTGCCAGCAGCGATAGGACAGGGGTTCTGGGCTATGGCTACACCTTC. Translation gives CASSDRTGVLGYGYTF.

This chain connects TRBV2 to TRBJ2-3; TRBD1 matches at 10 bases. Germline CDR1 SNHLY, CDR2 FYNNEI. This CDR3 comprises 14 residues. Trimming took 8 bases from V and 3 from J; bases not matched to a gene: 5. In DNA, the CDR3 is TGTGCCAGCGCTCAGGACAGGGGGACAGATACGCAGTATTTT. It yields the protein CASAQDRGTDTQYF. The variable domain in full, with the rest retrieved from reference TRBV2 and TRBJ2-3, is EPEVTQTPSHQVTQMGQEVILRCVPISNHLYFYWYRQILGQKVEFLVSFYNNEISEKSEIFDDQFSVERPDGSNFTLKIRSTKLEDSAMYFCASAQDRGTDTQYFGPGTRLTVL.

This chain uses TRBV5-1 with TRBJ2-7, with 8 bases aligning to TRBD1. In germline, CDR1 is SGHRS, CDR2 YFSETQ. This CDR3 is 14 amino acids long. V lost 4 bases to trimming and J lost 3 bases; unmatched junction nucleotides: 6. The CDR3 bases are TGCGCCAGCAGCGCCGGGACAGGAGGCTACGAGCAGTACTTC. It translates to CASSAGTGGYEQYF. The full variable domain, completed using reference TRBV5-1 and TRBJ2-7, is KAGVTQTPRYLIKTRGQQVTLSCSPISGHRSVSWYQQTPGQGLQFLFEYFSETQRNKGNFPGRFSGRQFSNSRSEMNVSTLELGDSALYLCASSAGTGGYEQYFGPGTRLTVT.

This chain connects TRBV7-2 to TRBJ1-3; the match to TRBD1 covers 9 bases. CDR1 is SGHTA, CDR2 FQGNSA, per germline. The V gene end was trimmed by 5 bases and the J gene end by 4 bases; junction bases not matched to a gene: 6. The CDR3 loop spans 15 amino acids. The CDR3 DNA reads TGTGCCAGCAGCCTACGGACAGGGGCGGGAAACACCATATATTTT. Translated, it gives CASSLRTGAGNTIYF.

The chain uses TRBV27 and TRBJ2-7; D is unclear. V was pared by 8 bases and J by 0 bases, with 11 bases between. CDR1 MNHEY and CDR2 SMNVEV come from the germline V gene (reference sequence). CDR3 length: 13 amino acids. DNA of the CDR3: TGTGCCAGCTCCCGGAGCACCTCCTACGAGCAGTACTTC. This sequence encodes CASSRSTSYEQYF.

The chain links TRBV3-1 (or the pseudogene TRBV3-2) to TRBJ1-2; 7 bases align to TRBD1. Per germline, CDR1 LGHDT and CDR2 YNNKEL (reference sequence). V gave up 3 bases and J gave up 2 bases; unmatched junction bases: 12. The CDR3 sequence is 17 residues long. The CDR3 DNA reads TGTGCCAGCAGCCAGGGTCCGGGACAGACAACAAACTATGGCTACACCTTC. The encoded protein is CASSQGPGQTTNYGYTF.

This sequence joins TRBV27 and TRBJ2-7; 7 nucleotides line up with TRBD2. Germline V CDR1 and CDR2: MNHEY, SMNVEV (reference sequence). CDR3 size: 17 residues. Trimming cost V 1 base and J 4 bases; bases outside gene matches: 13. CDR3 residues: CASSLFSWGGAEYEQYF. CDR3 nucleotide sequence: TGTGCCAGCAGTTTATTCTCCTGGGGGGGAGCTGAGTACGAGCAGTACTTC.

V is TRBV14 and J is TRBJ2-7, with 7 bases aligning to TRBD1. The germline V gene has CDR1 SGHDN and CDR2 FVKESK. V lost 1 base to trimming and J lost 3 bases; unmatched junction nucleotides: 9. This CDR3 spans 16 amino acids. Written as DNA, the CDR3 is TGTGCCAGCAGCCAAGGAGGGGGCAGGGGGAACTACGAGCAGTACTTC. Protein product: CASSQGGGRGNYEQYF.

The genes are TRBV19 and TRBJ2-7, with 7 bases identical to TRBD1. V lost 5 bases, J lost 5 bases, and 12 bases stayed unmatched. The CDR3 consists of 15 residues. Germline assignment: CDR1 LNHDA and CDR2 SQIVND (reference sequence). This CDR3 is CASSPRQGTFNEQYF. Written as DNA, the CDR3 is TGTGCCAGTAGTCCAAGACAGGGTACGTTTAACGAGCAGTACTTC.

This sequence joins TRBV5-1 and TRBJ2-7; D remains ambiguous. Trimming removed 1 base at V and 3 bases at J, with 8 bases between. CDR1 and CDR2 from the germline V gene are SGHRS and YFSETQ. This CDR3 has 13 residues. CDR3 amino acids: CASSLLSDYEQYF. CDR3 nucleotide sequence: TGCGCCAGCAGCTTGCTAAGCGACTACGAGCAGTACTTC.

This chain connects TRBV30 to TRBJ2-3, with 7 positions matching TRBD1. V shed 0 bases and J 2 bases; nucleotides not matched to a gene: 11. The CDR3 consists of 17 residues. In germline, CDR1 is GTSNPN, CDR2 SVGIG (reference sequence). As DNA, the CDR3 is TGTGCCTGGAGTGTACTTGAGGGACAGAGATTCACAGATACGCAGTATTTT. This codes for CAWSVLEGQRFTDTQYF.

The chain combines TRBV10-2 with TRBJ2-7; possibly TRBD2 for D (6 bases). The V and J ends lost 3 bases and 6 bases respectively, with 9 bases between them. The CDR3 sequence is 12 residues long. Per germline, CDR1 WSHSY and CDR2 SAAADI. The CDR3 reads CASSEPGGEQYF. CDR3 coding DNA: TGCGCCAGCAGTGAACCCGGGGGCGAGCAGTACTTC.